A single sample is the source of the 2 T cell receptor beta chains below, sequenced in a study of blood T cell repertoires in COVID-19. Sequencing used immunoSEQ multiplex PCR; TCRdb keeps in-frame clones, though not all of them. The sample lists fewer than 250,000 clones, approximately 91% seen once, with 4% to 6% in the top ten. What was sequenced was peripheral blood. These receptors originate from a woman aged 40 to 50 with acute or convalescent COVID-19.

CDR3 nucleotide sequence: TGTGCCAGCAGTTTATCTGGACAGGGGTTTTGGGAGACCCAGTACTTC. Its protein is CASSLSGQGFWETQYF. The chain combines TRBV6-5 with TRBJ2-5; TRBD1 aligns across 9 bases. V was pared by 4 bases and J by 5 bases, with 11 bases of the junction left unmatched. Germline V CDR1 and CDR2: MNHEY, SVGAGI. This CDR3 is 16 amino acids long.

The V gene is TRBV11-2, the J gene TRBJ1-5; 10 bases are a match to TRBD1. The trim removed 7 bases at V and 7 bases at J, leaving 7 bases unmatched. Germline CDR1 and CDR2: SGHAT and FQNNGV. The CDR3 runs 14 residues. The CDR3 loop reads CASTSGTGDQPQHF. CDR3 in DNA: TGTGCCAGCACCTCCGGGACAGGGGACCAGCCCCAGCATTTT.